Each of the 3 T cell receptor beta chains below was sequenced from the same sample in a study of precursors of human CD4 cytotoxic T cells. One entry per CDR3 protein results from TCRdb running MiXCR on the reads. The sample holds some 83 distinct CDR3 sequences. Sorted CD4+ central memory, effector memory, IL-7R-high TEMRA and IL-7R-negative TEMRA cells underwent bulk UMI sequencing. What was sequenced was memory CD4+ T cells from blood (PBMCs). These receptors were collected from a human donor in good health.

Judged by abundance, this clonotype is hyperexpanded (1% or more). The chain combines TRBV7-2 with TRBJ1-4, with D possibly being TRBD1 (6 bases). The V gene lost 10 bases and the J gene lost 8 bases, with 20 bases spanning the gap. The CDR3 runs 14 residues. Per the germline V gene, CDR1 is SGHTA and CDR2 is FQGNSA. The CDR3 sequence: CAIDLGGSGEKLFF. The CDR3, as DNA: TGTGCCATCGACCTAGGGGGGTCAGGAGAAAAACTGTTTTTT.

The rearrangement links TRBV4-1 to TRBJ2-7, with D possibly TRBD2 on 6 matching bases. This CDR3 comprises 16 residues. Germline V gene sequence: CDR1 MGHRA, CDR2 YSYEKL. The germline V and J ends were trimmed by 0 bases and 2 bases, with 14 bases remaining between them. The CDR3 DNA reads as TGCGCCAGCAGCCAAGACAACCCGGGGAGGACCTACGAGCAGTACTTC. Translation: CASSQDNPGRTYEQYF.

The chain has TRBV12-3 or TRBV12-4 and TRBJ2-1, with TRBD2 matching 9 bases. This CDR3 region has 14 residues. V shed 4 bases and J 4 bases; nucleotides not matched to a gene: 2. CDR3 loop: CASSWREGYNEQFF. The CDR3 bases are TGTGCCAGCAGTTGGCGGGAGGGTTACAATGAGCAGTTCTTC.